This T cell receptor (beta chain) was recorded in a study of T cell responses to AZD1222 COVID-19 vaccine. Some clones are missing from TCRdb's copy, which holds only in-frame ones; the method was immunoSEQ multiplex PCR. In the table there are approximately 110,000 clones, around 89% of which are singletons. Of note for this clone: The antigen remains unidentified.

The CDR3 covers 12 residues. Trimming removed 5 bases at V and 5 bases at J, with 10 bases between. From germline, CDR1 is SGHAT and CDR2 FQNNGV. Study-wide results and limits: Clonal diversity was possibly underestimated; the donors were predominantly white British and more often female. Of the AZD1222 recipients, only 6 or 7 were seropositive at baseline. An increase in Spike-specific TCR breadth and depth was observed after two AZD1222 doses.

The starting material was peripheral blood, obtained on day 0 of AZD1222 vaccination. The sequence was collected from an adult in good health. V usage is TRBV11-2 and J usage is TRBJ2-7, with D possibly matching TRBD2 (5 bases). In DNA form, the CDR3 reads TGTGCCAGCAGCCCAAGGGAGAACGAGCAGTACTTC. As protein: CASSPRENEQYF.